The source of this TCR beta chain is a study of Graves' ophthalmopathy and Graves' hyperthyroidism. The sample holds a few counts of this clonotype. The TCR beta CDR3 regions underwent amplification from RNA transcripts. The library came from an HTBI-primed first-round RT-PCR and a second-round multiplex PCR. TCRdb re-analysed the multiplex PCR reads in MiXCR, keeping a single row per CDR3 protein. The sample lists roughly 480,000 distinct CDR3 sequences, approximately 15% seen once, with over 7.5% in the top ten. The ends were cut back, 5 bases at V and 4 bases at J, with 11 bases in the middle. Germline lookup yields CDR1 LGHDT and CDR2 YNNKEL (reference sequence). The CDR3 runs 14 residues.

The sequenced sample was blood. The rearrangement uses TRBV3-1 and TRBJ2-2; D ambiguous. This receptor was obtained from a woman aged 25 to 39 with Graves' ophthalmopathy. This CDR3 reads CASSSWVITGELFF. The CDR3 DNA reads TGTGCCAGCAGCTCCTGGGTCATCACCGGGGAGCTGTTTTTT.